One T cell receptor (gamma chain) is described in this entry. This clone is described as medium-sized (0.01 to 0.1%). Its antigen specificity is not known. No qualities accompany the bases; no much larger clone lies one base away. Thymic samples were depleted of alphabeta T cells, then CD3+ TCRVdelta1+ TCRVdelta2- thymocytes were FACS-sorted. The purity of the sorted Vdelta1+ thymocytes fell between about 98% and 99.6%. Thymic specimens came from 8 paediatric patients undergoing corrective cardiac surgery, aged from about 5 days to 17 months. Thymic tissue was dispersed and mononuclear cells isolated on a Histopaque-1077 density gradient. For staining, the antibodies used were anti-TCRVdelta1 clone TS8.2, anti-TCRVdelta2 clone B6, anti-CD3 clone HIT3a and anti-TCRalphabeta clone IP26. These data come from a study of Vδ1+ human thymocytes (dated by TCRdb to about 2018). With regard to the full study: mRNA-level TRG and TRD CDR3 repertoires of highly purified Vdelta1+ thymocytes from young children were characterised as a data resource. The multiplex-based CDR3 amplicon strategy had previously been validated against 5'RACE-based CDR3 amplicon generation methods.

The paper's findings and limits, for the study overall: Donors did not cluster by age or sex, so the analyses were not stratified by age or sex. Numerous TRG clonotypes were shared among donors (up to roughly 6.9x10^3), while TRD repertoires were essentially private (a maximum of about 100 shared). The thymic TRG and TRD repertoires appeared highly polyclonal, with Gaussian CDR3 length distributions, in contrast to the oligoclonal repertoires of peripheral blood. The use of highly purified populations and single-cell validation was advised by the authors, since misinterpretation of bulk repertoire data could be caused by unexpected Vdelta2 sequences. Despite high sort purity, about 22% of thymic TRD sequences were Vdelta2 (and few Vdelta3), unlike peripheral blood Vdelta1+ controls.

RNA was isolated using the RNeasy mini kit, and reverse transcription was performed with Superscript III. To generate the CDR3 amplicons, a multiplex PCR was run using pooled V-gene forward primers together with a constant-region reverse primer that carried Illumina adaptor overhangs. After gel purification, amplicons were indexed with Nextera index primers over around 8 extra PCR cycles and were then purified with AMPure XP beads. Sequencing of libraries was performed on an Illumina MiSeq using paired-end 250 bp reads, dual indexing and an approximately 22% PhiX spike-in. The study's own analysis went as follows. FastQC was used to check read quality, and ea-utils fastq-join was used to merge TRG read pairs. IMGT/HighV-QUEST was used to annotate the sequences, only productive sequences with an unambiguous V-gene assignment were kept, and clonotypes were defined as sequences sharing an identical CDR3 sequence. For downstream analysis, VDJtools 1.1.1, tcR 2.2.3, Treemap and vegan Shannon diversity in R 3.4.4 were used. Clonotypes were called again by TCRdb from the public reads via CATT, and duplicate nucleotide sequences were then merged into one entry. The V and J calls and clone size come from TCRdb's table, not from the authors' own analysis. The sample table shows some 37,000 gamma-chain clones, and around 20% are seen once. The top ten clonotypes cover around 2% of the sample.

After removal of 3 bases from V and 2 bases from J, the junction retains 1 base not matched to a gene. From its cysteine to its phenylalanine, the CDR3 spans 12 amino acids. Solely the CDR3 DNA is kept, with 36 bases framed from the first base. Based on the germline V gene, the CDR1 and CDR2 sequences are EGSTGY and YDSYTSSV. What was sequenced was Vdelta1+ gamma-delta thymocytes from the thymus. In the paper's terms, the cell subset or site label means: FACS-sorted CD3+ TCRalphabeta- TCRVdelta1+ TCRVdelta2- thymocytes. The rearranged segments are TRGV4 and TRGJ1 or TRGJ2. The clonotype comes from a girl less than two years old who had congenital heart surgery. The DNA reads as follows: TGTGCCACCTGGGATCATTATTATAAGAAACTCTTT. It codes for CATWDHYYKKLF.